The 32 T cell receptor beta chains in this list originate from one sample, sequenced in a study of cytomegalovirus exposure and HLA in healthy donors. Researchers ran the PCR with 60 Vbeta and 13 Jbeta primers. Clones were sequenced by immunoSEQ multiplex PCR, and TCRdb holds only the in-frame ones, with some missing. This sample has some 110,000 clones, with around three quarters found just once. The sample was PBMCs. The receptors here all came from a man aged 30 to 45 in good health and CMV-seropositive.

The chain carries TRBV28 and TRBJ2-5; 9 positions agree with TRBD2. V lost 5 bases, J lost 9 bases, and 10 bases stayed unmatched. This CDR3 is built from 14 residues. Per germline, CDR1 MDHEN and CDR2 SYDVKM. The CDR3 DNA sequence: TGTGCCAGCAGTCTTGGGACTAGCCGGGGGTCCCAGTACTTC. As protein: CASSLGTSRGSQYF.

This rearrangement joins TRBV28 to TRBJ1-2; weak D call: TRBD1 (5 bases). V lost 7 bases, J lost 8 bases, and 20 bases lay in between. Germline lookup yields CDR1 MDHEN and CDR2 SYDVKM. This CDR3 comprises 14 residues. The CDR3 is CASTRPPAGRGYTF. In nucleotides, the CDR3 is TGTGCCAGCACCCGCCCCCCTGCAGGGCGCGGCTACACCTTC.

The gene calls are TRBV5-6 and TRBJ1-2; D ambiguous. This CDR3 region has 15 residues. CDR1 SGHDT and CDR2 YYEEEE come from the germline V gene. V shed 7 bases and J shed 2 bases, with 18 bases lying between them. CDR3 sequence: CASSGIYGQNYGYTF. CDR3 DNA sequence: TGTGCCAGCTCTGGAATATATGGGCAGAACTATGGCTACACCTTC.

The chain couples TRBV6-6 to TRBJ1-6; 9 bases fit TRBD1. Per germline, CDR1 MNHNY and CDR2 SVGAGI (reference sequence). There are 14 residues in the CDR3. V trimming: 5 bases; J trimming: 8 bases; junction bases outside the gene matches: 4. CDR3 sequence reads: CASSRQGGYSPLHF. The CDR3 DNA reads TGTGCCAGCAGTCGACAGGGGGGATATTCACCCCTCCACTTT.

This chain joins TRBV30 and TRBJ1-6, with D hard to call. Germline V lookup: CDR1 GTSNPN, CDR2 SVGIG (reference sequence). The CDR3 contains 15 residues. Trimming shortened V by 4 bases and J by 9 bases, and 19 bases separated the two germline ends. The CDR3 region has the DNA TGTGCCTGGACCCCCGGCCCAGGCCTTGGTTCACCCCTCCACTTT. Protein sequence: CAWTPGPGLGSPLHF.

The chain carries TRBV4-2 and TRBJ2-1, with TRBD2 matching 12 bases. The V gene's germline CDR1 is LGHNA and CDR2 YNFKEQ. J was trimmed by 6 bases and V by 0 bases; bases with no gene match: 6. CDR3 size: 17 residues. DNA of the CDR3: TGTGCCAGCAGCCAAGAGGCTAGCGGGGGGGCCGGCAATGAGCAGTTCTTC. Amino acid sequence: CASSQEASGGAGNEQFF.

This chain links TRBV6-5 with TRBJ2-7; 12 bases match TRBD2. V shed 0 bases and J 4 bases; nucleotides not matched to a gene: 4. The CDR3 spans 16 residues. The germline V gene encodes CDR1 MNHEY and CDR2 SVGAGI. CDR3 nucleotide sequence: TGTGCCAGCAGTTACTCGATACTAGCGGGGGGATACGAGCAGTACTTC. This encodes CASSYSILAGGYEQYF.

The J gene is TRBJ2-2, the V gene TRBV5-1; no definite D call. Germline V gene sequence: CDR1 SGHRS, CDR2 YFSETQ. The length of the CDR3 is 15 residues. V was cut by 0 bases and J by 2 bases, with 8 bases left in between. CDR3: CASSLATANTGELFF. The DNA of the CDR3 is TGCGCCAGCAGCTTGGCTACAGCCAACACCGGGGAGCTGTTTTTT.

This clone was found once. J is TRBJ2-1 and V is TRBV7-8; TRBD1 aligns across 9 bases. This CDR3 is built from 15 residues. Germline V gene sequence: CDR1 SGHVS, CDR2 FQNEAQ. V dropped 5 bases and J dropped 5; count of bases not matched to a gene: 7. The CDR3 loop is CASSPWDRADNEQFF. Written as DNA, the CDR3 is TGTGCCAGCAGCCCCTGGGACAGGGCCGACAATGAGCAGTTCTTC.

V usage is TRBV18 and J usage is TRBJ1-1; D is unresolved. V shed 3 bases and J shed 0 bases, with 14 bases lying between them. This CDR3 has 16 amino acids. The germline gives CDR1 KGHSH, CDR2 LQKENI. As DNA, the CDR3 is TGTGCCAGCTCACCGGGTAGGGAGGGAATGAACACTGAAGCTTTCTTT. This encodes CASSPGREGMNTEAFF.

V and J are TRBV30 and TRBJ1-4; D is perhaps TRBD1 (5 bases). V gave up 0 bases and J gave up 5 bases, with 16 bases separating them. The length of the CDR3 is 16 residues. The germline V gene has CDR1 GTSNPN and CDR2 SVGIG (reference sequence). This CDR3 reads CAWSVQSRVANEKLFF. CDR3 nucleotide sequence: TGTGCCTGGAGTGTACAATCCAGGGTCGCGAATGAAAAACTGTTTTTT.

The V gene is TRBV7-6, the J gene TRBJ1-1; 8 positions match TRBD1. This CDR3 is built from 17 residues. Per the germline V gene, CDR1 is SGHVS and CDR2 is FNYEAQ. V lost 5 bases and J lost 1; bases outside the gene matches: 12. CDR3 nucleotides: TGTGCCAGCAGCCTTTTCAGGGGGCGGGCAGGGAACACTGAAGCTTTCTTT. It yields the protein CASSLFRGRAGNTEAFF. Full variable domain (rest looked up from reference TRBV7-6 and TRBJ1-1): GAGVSQSPRYKVTKRGQDVALRCDPISGHVSLYWYRQALGQGPEFLTYFNYEAQQDKSGLPNDRFSAERPEGSISTLTIQRTEQRDSAMYRCASSLFRGRAGNTEAFFGQGTRLTVV.

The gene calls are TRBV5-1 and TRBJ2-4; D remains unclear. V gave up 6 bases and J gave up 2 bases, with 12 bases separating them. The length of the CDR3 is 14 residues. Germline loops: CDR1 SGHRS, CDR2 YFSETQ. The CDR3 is CASTPPLPKNIQYF. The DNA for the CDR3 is TGCGCCAGCACCCCCCCCCTTCCCAAAAACATTCAGTACTTC.

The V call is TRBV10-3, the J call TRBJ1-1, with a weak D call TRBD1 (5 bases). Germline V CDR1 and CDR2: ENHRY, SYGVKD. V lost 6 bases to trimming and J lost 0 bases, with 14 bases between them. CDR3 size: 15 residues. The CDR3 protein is CAISAAGSVNTEAFF. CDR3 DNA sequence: TGTGCCATCAGCGCCGCAGGGTCTGTGAACACTGAAGCTTTCTTT.

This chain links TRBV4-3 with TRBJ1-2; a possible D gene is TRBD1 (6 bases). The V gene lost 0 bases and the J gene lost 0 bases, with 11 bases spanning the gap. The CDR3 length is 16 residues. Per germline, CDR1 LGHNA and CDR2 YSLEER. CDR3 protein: CASSQDRQGTNYGYTF. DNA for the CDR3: TGCGCCAGCAGCCAAGATCGCCAGGGGACTAACTATGGCTACACCTTC.

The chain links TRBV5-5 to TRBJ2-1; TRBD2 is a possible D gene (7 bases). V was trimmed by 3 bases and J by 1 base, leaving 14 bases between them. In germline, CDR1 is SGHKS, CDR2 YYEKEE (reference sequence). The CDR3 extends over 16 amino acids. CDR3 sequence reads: CASSSAGAKSYNEQFF. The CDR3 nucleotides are TGTGCCAGCAGCTCCGCGGGGGCGAAGTCCTACAATGAGCAGTTCTTC.

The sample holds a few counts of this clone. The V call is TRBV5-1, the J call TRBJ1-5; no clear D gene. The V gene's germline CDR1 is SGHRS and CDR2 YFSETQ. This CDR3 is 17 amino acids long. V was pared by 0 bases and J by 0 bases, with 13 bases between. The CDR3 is CASSLAPIGGSNQPQHF. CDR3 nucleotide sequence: TGCGCCAGCAGCTTGGCCCCGATCGGAGGTAGCAATCAGCCCCAGCATTTT.

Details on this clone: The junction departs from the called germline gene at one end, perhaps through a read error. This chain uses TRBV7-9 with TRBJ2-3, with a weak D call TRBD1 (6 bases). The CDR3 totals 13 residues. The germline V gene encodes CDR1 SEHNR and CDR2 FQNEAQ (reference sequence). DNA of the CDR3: TGTGCCAGCAGCTTAGCCGGGACACTCACCCCCCATTTT. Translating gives CASSLAGTLTPHF.

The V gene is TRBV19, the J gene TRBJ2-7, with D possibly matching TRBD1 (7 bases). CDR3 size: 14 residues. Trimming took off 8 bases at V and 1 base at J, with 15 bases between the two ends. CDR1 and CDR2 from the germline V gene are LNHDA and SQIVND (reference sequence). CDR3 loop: CASRSGGGSYEQYF. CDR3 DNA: TGTGCCAGTCGTTCAGGGGGAGGTTCCTACGAGCAGTACTTC.

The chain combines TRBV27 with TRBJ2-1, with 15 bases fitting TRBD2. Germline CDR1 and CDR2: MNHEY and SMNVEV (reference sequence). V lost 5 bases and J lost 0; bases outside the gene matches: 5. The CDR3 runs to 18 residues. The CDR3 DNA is TGTGCCAGCAGTCTGGGACTAGCGGGGGGAAGCTCCTACAATGAGCAGTTCTTC. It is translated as CASSLGLAGGSSYNEQFF.

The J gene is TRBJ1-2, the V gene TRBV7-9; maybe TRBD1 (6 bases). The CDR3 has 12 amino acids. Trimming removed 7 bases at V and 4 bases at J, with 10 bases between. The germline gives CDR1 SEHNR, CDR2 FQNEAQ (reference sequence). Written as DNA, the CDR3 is TGTGCCAGCACCGTGGGGGCCTATGGCTACACCTTC. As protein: CASTVGAYGYTF.

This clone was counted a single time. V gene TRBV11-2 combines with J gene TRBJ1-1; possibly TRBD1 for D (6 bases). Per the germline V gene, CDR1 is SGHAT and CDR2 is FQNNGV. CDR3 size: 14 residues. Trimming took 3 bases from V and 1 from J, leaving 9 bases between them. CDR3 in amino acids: CASSLGARNTEAFF. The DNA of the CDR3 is TGTGCCAGCAGCTTGGGGGCACGGAACACTGAAGCTTTCTTT.

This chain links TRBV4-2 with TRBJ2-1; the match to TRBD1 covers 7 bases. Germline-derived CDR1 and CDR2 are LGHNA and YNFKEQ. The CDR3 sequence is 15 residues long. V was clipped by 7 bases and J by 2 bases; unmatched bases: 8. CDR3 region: CASTGGQGAYNEQFF. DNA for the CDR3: TGTGCCAGCACCGGCGGGCAGGGGGCCTACAATGAGCAGTTCTTC.

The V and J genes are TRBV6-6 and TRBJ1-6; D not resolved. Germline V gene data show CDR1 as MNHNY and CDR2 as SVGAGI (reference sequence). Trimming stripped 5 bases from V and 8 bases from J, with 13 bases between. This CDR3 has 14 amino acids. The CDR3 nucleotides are TGTGCCAGCAGTCCCGGCATCGGGGATTCACCCCTCCACTTT. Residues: CASSPGIGDSPLHF.

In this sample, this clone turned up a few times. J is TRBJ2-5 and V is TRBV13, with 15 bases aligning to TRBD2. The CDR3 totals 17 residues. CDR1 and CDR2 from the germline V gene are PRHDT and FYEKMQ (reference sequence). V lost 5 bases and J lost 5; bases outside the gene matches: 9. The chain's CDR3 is CASSAGLAGGFRETQYF. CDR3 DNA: TGTGCCAGCAGCGCCGGACTAGCGGGGGGGTTCCGGGAGACCCAGTACTTC.

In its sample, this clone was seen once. The CDR3, as DNA: TGTGCCAGCAACCCCCGCGGGGGGCGGACCGGGGAGCTGTTTTTT. Its translation: CASNPRGGRTGELFF. V usage is TRBV7-9 and J usage is TRBJ2-2; 8 bases line up with TRBD2. Germline loops: CDR1 SEHNR, CDR2 FQNEAQ (reference sequence). There are 15 residues in the CDR3. With V trimmed by 7 bases and J by 5 bases, 9 bases remained unmatched.

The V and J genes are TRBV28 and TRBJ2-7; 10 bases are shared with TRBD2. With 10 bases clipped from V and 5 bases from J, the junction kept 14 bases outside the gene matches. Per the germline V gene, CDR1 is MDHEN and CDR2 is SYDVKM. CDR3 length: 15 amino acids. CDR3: CATRASGGARHEQYF. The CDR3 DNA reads TGTGCCACCCGCGCGAGCGGGGGGGCGCGCCACGAGCAGTACTTC.

In DNA form, the CDR3 reads TGCGCCAGCAGCCAAGATGGATCGGGGCGGGACGAGCAGTACTTC. Translation: CASSQDGSGRDEQYF. The chain has TRBV4-3 and TRBJ2-5; D possibly matches TRBD1 or TRBD2 (5 bases each). Matching the DNA end better, TRBJ2-7 makes the J call doubtful. Germline CDR1 is LGHNA and CDR2 is YSLEER. The CDR3 runs 15 residues.

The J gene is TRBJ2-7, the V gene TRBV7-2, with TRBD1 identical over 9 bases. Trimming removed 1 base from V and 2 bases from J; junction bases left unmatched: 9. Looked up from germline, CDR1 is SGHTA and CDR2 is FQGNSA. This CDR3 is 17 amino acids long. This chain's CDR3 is CASSLGHWDRVTYEQYF. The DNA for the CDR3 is TGTGCCAGCAGCTTAGGACATTGGGACAGGGTAACCTACGAGCAGTACTTC.

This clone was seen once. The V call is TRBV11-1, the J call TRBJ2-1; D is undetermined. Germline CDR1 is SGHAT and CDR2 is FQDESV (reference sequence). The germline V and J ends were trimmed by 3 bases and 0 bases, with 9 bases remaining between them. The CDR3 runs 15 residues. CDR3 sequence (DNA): TGTGCCAGCAGCTTTACAAGGAGCTCCTACAATGAGCAGTTCTTC. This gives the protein CASSFTRSSYNEQFF.

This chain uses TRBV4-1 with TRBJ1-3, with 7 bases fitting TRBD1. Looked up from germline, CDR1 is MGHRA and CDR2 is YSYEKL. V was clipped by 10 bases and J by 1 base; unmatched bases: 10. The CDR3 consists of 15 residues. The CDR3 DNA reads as TGCGCCACTAGGGACAGCGAACTTTCTGGAAACACCATATATTTT. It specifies CATRDSELSGNTIYF.

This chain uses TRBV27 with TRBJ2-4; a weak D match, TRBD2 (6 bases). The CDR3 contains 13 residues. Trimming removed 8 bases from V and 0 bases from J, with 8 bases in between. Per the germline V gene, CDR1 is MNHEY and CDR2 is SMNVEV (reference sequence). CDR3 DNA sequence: TGTGCCAGCGGCGGGGTAGCCAAAAACATTCAGTACTTC. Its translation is CASGGVAKNIQYF.